This TCR beta chain was found in a study of PD-1 blockade in classical Hodgkin lymphoma (dated by TCRdb to 2020 to 2021). With respect to the entire study: Nivolumab dosing was 3 mg/kg intravenously every 2 weeks, continuing until either disease progression or unacceptable toxicity. The study used CyTOF and TCR beta sequencing to define a peripheral blood immune signature of response to PD-1 blockade in classical Hodgkin lymphoma.

The Qiagen DNeasy kit was used to extract genomic DNA both from unsorted PBMCs and from the negatively selected CD4+ and CD8+ fractions. Amplification of TCR beta CDR3 regions was done by immunoSEQ multiplex PCR with primers that anneal to V and J segments. A synthetic immune receptor repertoire was used to minimize amplification bias, and any remaining bias was removed computationally after sequencing. The source study handled its data this way. Repertoire diversity was quantified as the Shannon entropy index using custom Python scripts. Unsorted, CD4+ and CD8+ repertoires were examined separately, except in combined analyses, for which CD4+ and CD8+ sequences were merged in silico. Clonal expansion was defined as a frequency increase of at least 2-fold after treatment compared with C1D1, and clones undetected at baseline were assigned a pseudocount of 0.5. Clones with 0 or 1 copy at C1D1 were defined as singleton clones, while clones with 2 or more copies were defined as non-singleton clones. Clones expanded in unsorted samples were labelled as CD4+, CD8+ or unknown by matching protein sequences in sorted samples from the same patient. Wilcoxon tests on paired samples were used to test changes in diversity from C1D1 to C4D1. TCRdb limited this immuneACCESS table to in-frame rearrangements with V and J called. A share of clones is missing; checked studies link under half to unresolved V genes, and the rest is unexplained. That table is the source of V, J and clone size, and D and trimming were worked out from the DNA. This sample holds roughly 150,000 clones; about four fifths were observed only once. Clones ranked in the top ten supply about 9.2% of the sample.

With regard to this clone: What antigen it recognizes has not been identified. Base qualities are not recorded, but no much larger clone differs from it by a single base.

Results the study describes overall, beyond this receptor: Trial patients achieving complete response had baseline diversity similar to newly diagnosed patients, whereas partial responders and progressors had significantly lower diversity. Baseline TCR diversity was reported to be lower in newly diagnosed patients than in healthy donors and to be lower still in relapsed/refractory patients. The study covered only a single clinical trial cohort, and the causes of the repertoire differences, possibly disease activity or prior therapy, were still not defined. Lower diversity was seen in patients whose nivolumab began less than 1 year after ASCT, and these patients were left out of later analyses so that immune reconstitution would not confound the results. A significant rise by C4D1 was seen in CD4+ but not CD8+ TCR diversity (p=0.0027 vs p=0.16), with the rise being most apparent in complete responders (p=0.02).

In light of the paper, this sample's time point label describes: cycle 2 day 1 (C2D1) of nivolumab. Every trial patient had relapsed following autologous stem cell transplantation, and prior brentuximab vedotin exposure was what differed among cohorts A, B and C. A total of over 50 patients with relapsed/refractory classical Hodgkin lymphoma made up the trial cohort, and each patient's best overall response was complete response, partial response or progressive disease. Trial patients were treated with single-agent nivolumab in the multi-cohort phase II CheckMate 205 trial. An independent review committee assessed best overall response by applying the 2007 International Working Group response criteria. Trial PBMCs were collected immediately before nivolumab initiation (C1D1) and during therapy at cycle 2 day 1 and cycle 4 day 1. Peripheral blood was collected in 8 mL Vacutainer Cell Preparation Tubes, from which PBMCs were isolated by centrifugation and then cryopreserved.

The trim is 6 bases for V and 7 bases for J, with a gap of 12 bases between the germline ends. The CDR3 runs 13 residues from the cysteine to the phenylalanine. CDR3 DNA only is kept here, 39 bases in frame from base 1. Reading the germline V gene gives CDR1 SGHTA and CDR2 FQGTGA. Sequences were derived from peripheral blood mononuclear cells (PBMCs), sampled before the second cycle of nivolumab. Recombination linked TRBV7-3 to TRBJ2-2; TRBD2 might be the D gene, on 6 matching bases. This TCR came from a human donor with classical Hodgkin lymphoma. The bases are TGTGCCAGCAGTTGGACCGGGGGCGGGGAGCTGTTTTTT. Protein translation: CASSWTGGGELFF.